This T cell receptor (beta chain) was sequenced in a study of blood T cells in healthy people across ages. This CDR3 is built from 11 residues. V was trimmed by 10 bases and J by 1 base, leaving 8 bases between them. Looked up from germline, CDR1 is MNHEY and CDR2 is SVGAGI. This clonotype was detected a few times. Through a sample-barcoded 5' primer and a J-beta primer mix, a second PCR was run for roughly 6 to 12 cycles. TCRdb re-derived calls from the 5' RACE reads in MiXCR, one entry per CDR3 protein. The sample records a few hundred thousand distinct CDR3 sequences, approximately 51% being singletons.

This rearrangement joins TRBV6-5 to TRBJ2-7; D might be TRBD1 (6 bases). The receptor comes from a man between 60 and 75 years old in good health. Sequencing was carried out using blood. CDR3 coding DNA: TGTGCCACAACAGGGTCCTACGAGCAGTACTTC. This gives the protein CATTGSYEQYF.